This TCR beta chain derives from a study of monozygotic twins with inflammatory bowel disease. Study observations and caveats: Patients received differing immunosuppressive treatments, which may have added variability to their repertoires.

The authors isolated total RNA from whole blood without sorting T cells. This CDR3 has 14 residues. Germline CDR1 GTSNPN, CDR2 SVGIG (reference sequence). Concerning this clonotype itself: Its antigen remains unidentified.

TCRdb re-called the 5' RACE reads and gives one entry per CDR3 protein, without DNA. The listing contains 330,000 or so distinct CDR3 sequences. Sequencing was performed on blood. The receptor was isolated from a human donor with ulcerative colitis or Crohn's disease, or a healthy co-twin of an affected twin (not recorded which). The chain has TRBV30 and TRBJ1-3; TCRdb indicates TRBD1, and absent DNA this call remains unverified. CDR3 protein: CAWSRGQGGNTIYF.